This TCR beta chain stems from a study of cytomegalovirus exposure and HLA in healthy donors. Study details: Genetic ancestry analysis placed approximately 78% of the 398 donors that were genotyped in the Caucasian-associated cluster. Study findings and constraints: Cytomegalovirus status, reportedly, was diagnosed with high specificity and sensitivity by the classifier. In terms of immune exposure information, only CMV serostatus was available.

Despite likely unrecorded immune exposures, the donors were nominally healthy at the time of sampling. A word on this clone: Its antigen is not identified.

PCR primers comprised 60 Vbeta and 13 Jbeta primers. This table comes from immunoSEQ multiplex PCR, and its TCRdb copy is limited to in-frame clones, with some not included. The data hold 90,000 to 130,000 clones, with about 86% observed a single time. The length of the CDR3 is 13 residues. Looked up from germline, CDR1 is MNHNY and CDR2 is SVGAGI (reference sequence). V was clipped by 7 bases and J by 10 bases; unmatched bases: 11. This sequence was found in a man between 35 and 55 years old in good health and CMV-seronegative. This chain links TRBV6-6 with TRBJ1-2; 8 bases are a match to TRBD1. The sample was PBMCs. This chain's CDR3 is CASTQTGAVFYTF. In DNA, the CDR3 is TGTGCCAGCACACAGACAGGGGCCGTGTTCTACACCTTC.